This T cell receptor (beta chain) was captured by sequencing in a study of blood T cell repertoires in COVID-19. TCRdb's copy holds only in-frame clones and misses some; the assay was immunoSEQ multiplex PCR. The data hold roughly 380,000 clones, with approximately 90% observed a single time. During active infection, Seattle patients enrolled and were then monitored through disease. This CDR3 has 13 amino acids. Trimming removed 4 bases from V and 6 bases from J, with 12 bases in between. Germline lookup yields CDR1 SNHLY and CDR2 FYNNEI. The rearrangement joins TRBV2 to TRBJ1-2; possibly TRBD1 for D (5 bases). Sequencing input: peripheral blood. This clonotype was sampled from a middle-aged woman with COVID-19, enrolled during active disease. The CDR3 DNA is TGTGCCAGCAGTGTCAGGGTGCTCGATGGCTACACCTTC. Its protein is CASSVRVLDGYTF.